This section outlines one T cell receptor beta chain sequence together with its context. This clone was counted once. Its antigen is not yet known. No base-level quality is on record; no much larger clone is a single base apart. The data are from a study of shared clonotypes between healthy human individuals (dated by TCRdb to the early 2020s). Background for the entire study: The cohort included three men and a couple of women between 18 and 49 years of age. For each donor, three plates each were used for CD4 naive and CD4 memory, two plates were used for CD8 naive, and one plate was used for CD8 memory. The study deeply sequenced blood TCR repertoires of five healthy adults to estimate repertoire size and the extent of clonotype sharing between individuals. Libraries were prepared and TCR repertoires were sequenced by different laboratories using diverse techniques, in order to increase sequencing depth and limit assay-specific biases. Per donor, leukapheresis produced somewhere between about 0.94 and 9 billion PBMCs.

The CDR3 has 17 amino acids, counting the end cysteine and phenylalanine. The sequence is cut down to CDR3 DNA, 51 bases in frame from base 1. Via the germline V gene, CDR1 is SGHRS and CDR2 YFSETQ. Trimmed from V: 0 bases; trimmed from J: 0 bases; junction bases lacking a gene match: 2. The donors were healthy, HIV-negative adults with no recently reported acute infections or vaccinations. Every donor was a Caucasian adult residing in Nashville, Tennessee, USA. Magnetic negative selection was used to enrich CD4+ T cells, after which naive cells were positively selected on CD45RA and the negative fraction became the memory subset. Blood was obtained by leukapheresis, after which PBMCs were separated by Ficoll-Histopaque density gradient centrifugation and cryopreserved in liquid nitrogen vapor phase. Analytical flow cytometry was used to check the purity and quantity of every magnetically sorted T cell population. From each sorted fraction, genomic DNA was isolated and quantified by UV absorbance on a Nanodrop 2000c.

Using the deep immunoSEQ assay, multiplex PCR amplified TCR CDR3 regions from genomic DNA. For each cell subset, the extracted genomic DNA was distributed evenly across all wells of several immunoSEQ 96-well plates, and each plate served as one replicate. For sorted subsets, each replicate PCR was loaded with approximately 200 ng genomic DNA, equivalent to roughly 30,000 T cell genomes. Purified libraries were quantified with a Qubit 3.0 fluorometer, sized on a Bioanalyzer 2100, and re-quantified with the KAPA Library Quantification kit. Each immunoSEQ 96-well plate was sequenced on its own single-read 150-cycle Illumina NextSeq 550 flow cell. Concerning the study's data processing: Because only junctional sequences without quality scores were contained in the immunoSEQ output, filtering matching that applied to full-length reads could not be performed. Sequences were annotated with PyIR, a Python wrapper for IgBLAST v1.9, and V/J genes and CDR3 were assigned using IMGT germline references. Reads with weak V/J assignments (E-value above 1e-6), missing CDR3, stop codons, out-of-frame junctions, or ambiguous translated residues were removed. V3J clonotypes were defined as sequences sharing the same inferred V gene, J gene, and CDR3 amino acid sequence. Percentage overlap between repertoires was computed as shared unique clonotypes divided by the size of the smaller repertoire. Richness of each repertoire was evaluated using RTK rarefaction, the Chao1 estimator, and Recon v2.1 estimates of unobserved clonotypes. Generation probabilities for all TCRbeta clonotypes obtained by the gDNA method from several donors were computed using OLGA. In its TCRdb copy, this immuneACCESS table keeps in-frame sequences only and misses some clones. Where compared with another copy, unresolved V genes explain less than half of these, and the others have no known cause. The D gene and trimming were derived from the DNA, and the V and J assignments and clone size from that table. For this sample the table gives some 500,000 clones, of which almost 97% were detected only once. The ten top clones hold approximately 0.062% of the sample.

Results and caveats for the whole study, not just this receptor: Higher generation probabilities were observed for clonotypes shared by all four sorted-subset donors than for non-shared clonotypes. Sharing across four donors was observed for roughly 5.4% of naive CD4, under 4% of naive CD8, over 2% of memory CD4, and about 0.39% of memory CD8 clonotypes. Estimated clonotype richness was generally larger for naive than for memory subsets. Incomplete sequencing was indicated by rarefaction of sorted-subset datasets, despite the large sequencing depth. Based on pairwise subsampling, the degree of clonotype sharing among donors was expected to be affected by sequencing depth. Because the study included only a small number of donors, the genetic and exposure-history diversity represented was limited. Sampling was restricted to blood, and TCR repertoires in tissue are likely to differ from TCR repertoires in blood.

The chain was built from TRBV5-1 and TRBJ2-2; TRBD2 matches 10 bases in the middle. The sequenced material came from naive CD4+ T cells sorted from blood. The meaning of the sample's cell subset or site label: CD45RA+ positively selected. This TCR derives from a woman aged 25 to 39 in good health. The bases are TGCGCCAGCAGCTTGGCTAGCGGGAGCACGAACACCGGGGAGCTGTTTTTT. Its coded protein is CASSLASGSTNTGELFF.